This T cell receptor beta chain is from a study of T-cell memory formation after mild COVID-19. TCRdb analysed the 5' RACE reads with MiXCR anew, one entry per CDR3 protein. In the table there are around 200,000 distinct CDR3 sequences, around 25% of which are singletons. V trimming: 5 bases; J trimming: 3 bases; junction bases outside the gene matches: 3. Per germline, CDR1 SEHNR and CDR2 FQNEAQ (reference sequence). The CDR3 spans 15 residues. The specimen sequenced was PBMCs or a T cell subset sorted from them (not recorded which). This sequence was found in an adult woman who had mild COVID-19 (a few samples of this study predate the infection). Cell type and time point are not known. The chain couples TRBV7-9 to TRBJ2-5, with 13 bases aligning to TRBD2. Written as DNA, the CDR3 is TGTGCCAGCAGCCCGGGGACTAGCGGGGAAGAGACCCAGTACTTC. Translating it yields CASSPGTSGEETQYF.